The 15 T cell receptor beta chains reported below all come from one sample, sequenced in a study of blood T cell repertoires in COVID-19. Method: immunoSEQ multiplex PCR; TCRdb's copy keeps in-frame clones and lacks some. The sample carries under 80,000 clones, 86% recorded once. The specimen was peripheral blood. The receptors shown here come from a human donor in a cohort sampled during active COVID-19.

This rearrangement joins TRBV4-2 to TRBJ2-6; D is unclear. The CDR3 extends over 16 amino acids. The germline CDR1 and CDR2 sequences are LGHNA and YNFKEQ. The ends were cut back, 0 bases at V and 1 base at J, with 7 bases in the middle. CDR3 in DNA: TGTGCCAGCAGCCAAGAGTACGGGTCTGGGGCCAACGTCCTGACTTTC. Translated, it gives CASSQEYGSGANVLTF.

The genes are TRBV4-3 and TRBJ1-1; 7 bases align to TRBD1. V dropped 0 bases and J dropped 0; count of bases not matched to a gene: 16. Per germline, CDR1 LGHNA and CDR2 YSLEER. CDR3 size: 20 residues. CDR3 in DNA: TGCGCCAGCAGCCAAGATCTCGGGACAGTGTGGGGACAGTTGAACACTGAAGCTTTCTTT. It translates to CASSQDLGTVWGQLNTEAFF.

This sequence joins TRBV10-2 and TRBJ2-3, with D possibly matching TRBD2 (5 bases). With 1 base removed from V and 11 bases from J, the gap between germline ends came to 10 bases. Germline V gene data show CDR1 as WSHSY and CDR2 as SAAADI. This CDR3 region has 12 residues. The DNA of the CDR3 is TGCGCCAGCAGTGAGTTGACTAATTGGCAGTATTTT. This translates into CASSELTNWQYF.

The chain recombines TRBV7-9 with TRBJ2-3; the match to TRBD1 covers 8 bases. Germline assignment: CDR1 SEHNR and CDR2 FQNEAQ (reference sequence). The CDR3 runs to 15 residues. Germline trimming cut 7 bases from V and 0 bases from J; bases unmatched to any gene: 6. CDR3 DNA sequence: TGTGCCAGCAACAAAGACAGGGGAAGCACAGATACGCAGTATTTT. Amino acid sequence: CASNKDRGSTDTQYF.

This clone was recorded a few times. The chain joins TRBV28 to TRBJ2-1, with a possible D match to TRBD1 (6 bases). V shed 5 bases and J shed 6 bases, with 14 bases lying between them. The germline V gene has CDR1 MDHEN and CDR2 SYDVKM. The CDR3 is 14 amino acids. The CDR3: CASSHGTKVNEQFF. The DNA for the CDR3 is TGTGCCAGCAGTCACGGGACAAAGGTCAATGAGCAGTTCTTC. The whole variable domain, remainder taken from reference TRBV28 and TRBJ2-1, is DVKVTQSSRYLVKRTGEKVFLECVQDMDHENMFWYRQDPGLGLRLIYFSYDVKMKEKGDIPEGYSVSREKKERFSLILESASTNQTSMYLCASSHGTKVNEQFFGPGTRLTVL.

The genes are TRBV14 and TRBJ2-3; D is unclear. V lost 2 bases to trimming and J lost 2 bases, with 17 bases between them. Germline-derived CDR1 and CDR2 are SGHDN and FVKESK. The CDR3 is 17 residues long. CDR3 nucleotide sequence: TGTGCCAGCAGCCAAAGCCTCGGCGACAATCCCACAGATACGCAGTATTTT. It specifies CASSQSLGDNPTDTQYF.

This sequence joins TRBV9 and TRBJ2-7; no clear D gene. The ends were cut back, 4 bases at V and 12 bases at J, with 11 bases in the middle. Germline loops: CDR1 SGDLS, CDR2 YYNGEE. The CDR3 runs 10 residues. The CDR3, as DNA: TGTGCCAGCAGCCGAAGAGGTTTGTACTTC. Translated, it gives CASSRRGLYF. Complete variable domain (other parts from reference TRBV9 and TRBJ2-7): DSGVTQTPKHLITATGQRVTLRCSPRSGDLSVYWYQQSLDQGLQFLIQYYNGEERAKGNILERFSAQQFPDLHSELNLSSLELGDSALYFCASSRRGLYFGPGTRLTVT.

CDR3 DNA: TGCGCCAGCAGCGTCAGTACTAGCTCCTACAATGAGCAGTTCTTC. It codes for CASSVSTSSYNEQFF. This chain joins TRBV5-1 and TRBJ2-1, with a possible D match to TRBD2 (5 bases). This CDR3 region has 15 residues. Trimming cost V 4 bases and J 0 bases, with 11 bases left between them. Germline-derived CDR1 and CDR2 are SGHRS and YFSETQ. The full variable domain, completed using reference TRBV5-1 and TRBJ2-1, is KAGVTQTPRYLIKTRGQQVTLSCSPISGHRSVSWYQQTPGQGLQFLFEYFSETQRNKGNFPGRFSGRQFSNSRSEMNVSTLELGDSALYLCASSVSTSSYNEQFFGPGTRLTVL.

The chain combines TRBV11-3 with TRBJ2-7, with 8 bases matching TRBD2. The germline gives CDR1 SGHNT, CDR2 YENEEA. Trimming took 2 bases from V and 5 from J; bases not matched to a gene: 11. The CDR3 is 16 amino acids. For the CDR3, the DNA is TGTGCCAGCAGCTTATTTGCGGGACTAGGGAGCCACGAGCAGTACTTC. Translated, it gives CASSLFAGLGSHEQYF.

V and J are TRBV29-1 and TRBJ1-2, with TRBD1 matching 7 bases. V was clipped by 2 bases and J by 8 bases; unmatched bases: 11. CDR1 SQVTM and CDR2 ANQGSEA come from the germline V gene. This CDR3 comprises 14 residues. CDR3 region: CSVETFRQGEGYTF. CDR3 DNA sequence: TGCAGCGTTGAAACGTTTCGACAGGGTGAAGGCTACACCTTC.

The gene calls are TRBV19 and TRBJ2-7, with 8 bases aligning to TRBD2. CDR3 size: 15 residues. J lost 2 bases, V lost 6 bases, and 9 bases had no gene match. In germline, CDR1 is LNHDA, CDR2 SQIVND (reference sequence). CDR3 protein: CASRSLAGLTYEQYF. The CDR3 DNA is TGTGCCAGTAGAAGTTTAGCGGGACTTACCTACGAGCAGTACTTC.

The CDR3 here is CASSQNERGIQYF. The CDR3 DNA reads as TGTGCCAGCAGCCAAAACGAACGAGGCATTCAGTACTTC. The rearrangement links TRBV21-1 to TRBJ2-4; TRBD2, as called in the table, went unchecked against the DNA. TRBV21-1 counts as a pseudogene. This CDR3 region has 13 residues.

This chain's CDR3 is CAMRRDTNSPLHF. CDR3 bases: TGTGCCATGCGCCGGGACACTAATTCACCCCTCCACTTT. V is TRBV28 and J is TRBJ1-6, with a tentative D call TRBD1 (6 bases). The ends were cut back, 10 bases at V and 6 bases at J, with 13 bases in the middle. The CDR3 sequence is 13 residues long. In germline, CDR1 is MDHEN, CDR2 SYDVKM.

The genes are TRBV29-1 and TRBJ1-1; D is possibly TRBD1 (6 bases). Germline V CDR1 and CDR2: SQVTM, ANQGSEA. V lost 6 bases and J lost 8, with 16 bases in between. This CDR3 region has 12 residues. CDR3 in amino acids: CSVRQGSSEAFF. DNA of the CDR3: TGCAGCGTCCGCCAGGGGTCCTCAGAAGCTTTCTTT. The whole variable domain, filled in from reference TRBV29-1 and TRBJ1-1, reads SAVISQKPSRDICQRGTSLTIQCQVDSQVTMMFWYRQQPGQSLTLIATANQGSEATYESGFVIDKFPISRPNLTFSTLTVSNMSPEDSSIYLCSVRQGSSEAFFGQGTRLTVV.

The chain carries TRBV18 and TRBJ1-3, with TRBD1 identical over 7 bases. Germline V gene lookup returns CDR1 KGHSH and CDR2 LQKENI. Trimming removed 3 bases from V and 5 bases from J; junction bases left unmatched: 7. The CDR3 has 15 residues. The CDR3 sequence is CASSPGTASRNTIYF. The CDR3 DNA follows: TGTGCCAGCTCACCCGGGACAGCGTCGAGAAACACCATATATTTT.